This T cell receptor (beta chain) comes out of a study of beta chain features in type 1 diabetes. TCRB transcripts that were expressed got sequenced, as all of the isolated RNA had been reverse transcribed. Method: immunoSEQ multiplex PCR; TCRdb's copy keeps in-frame clones and lacks some. Of about 270,000 clones in the sample, around an eighth are singletons; the top ten hold over 0.015%. Study results and limitations: TCRB CDR3s from Type 1 diabetes patients were moderately but significantly shorter in all four CD4+ subsets.

The CDR3 is 14 residues long. In germline, CDR1 is MGHDK, CDR2 SYGVNS. Trimming took off 5 bases at V and 6 bases at J, with 11 bases between the two ends. A word on this clone: Its antigen is undetermined.

The TCR originated in a man aged 25 to 40 with type 1 diabetes. The rearrangement joins TRBV25-1 to TRBJ1-6; possible D gene TRBD1, 6 bases. The sample taken for sequencing was naive CD4+ T cells from blood. CDR3 region: CASSMDSFNSPLHF. CDR3 coding DNA: TGTGCCAGCAGTATGGACAGCTTTAATTCACCCCTCCACTTT.